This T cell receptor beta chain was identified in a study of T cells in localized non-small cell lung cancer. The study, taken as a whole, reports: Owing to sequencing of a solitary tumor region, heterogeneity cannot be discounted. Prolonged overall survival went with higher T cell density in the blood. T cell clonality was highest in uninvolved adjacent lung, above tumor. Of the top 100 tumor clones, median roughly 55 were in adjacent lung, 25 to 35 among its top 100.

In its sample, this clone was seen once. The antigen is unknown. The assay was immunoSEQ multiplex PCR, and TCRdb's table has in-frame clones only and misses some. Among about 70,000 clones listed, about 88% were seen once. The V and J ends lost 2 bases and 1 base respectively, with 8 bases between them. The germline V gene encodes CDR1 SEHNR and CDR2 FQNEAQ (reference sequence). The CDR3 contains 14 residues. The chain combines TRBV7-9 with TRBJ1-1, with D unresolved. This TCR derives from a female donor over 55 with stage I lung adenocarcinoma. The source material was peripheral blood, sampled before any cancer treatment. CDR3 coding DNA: TGTGCCAGCAGCTTATACACATCGAACACTGAAGCTTTCTTT. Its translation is CASSLYTSNTEAFF. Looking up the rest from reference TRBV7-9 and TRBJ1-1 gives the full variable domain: DTGVSQNPRHKITKRGQNVTFRCDPISEHNRLYWYRQTLGQGPEFLTYFQNEAQLEKSRLLSDRFSAERPKGSFSTLEIQRTEQGDSAMYLCASSLYTSNTEAFFGQGTRLTVV.